The 18 T cell receptor beta chains below were found in one sample sequenced in a study of lung T cells in sarcoidosis with Löfgren's syndrome. TCRdb ran MiXCR on the reads and lists one entry per CDR3 protein. The sample holds some 10,000 distinct CDR3 sequences, nearly 20% seen once. The source material was CD4+ T cells from bronchoalveolar lavage. These receptors originate from a human donor with sarcoidosis (Löfgren's syndrome or another form), or a control subject (not recorded which).

This clonotype was seen repeatedly, ten times or more. The CDR3 is CASRGSMNTEAFF. Written as DNA, the CDR3 is TGTGCCAGCAGAGGCAGCATGAACACTGAAGCTTTCTTT. The chain joins TRBV2 to TRBJ1-1; D gene ambiguous. Looked up from germline, CDR1 is SNHLY and CDR2 is FYNNEI. The length of the CDR3 is 13 residues. With 6 bases removed from V and 0 bases from J, the gap between germline ends came to 8 bases.

Many counts were recorded for this clonotype. This chain joins TRBV7-6 and TRBJ2-1, with 8 bases that match TRBD1. The J segment lost 9 bases and the V segment lost 1 base, leaving 14 bases of the junction unmatched. CDR1 and CDR2 (germline): SGHVS, FNYEAQ. This CDR3 region has 17 residues. DNA of the CDR3: TGTGCCAGCAGCTTAGGGAGACAGGGGTTTTCAGTTGGTGAGCAGTTCTTC. This codes for CASSLGRQGFSVGEQFF.

This clonotype ranks as medium-sized. V gene TRBV25-1 combines with J gene TRBJ1-1; D possibly corresponds to TRBD1 (6 bases). Trimming took off 7 bases at V and 2 bases at J, with 11 bases between the two ends. CDR1 MGHDK and CDR2 SYGVNS come from the germline V gene. The CDR3 is 13 residues long. The CDR3 DNA sequence: TGTGCCAGCAAAAGGGACACCAACACTGAAGCTTTCTTT. Translating it yields CASKRDTNTEAFF.

Details on this clonotype: One end of the junction is discordant with germline, which a read error may explain. This chain links TRBV11-2 with TRBJ2-7, with D possibly matching TRBD2 (5 bases). Germline V gene data show CDR1 as SGHAT and CDR2 as FQNNGV. The CDR3 is made up of 13 amino acids. The CDR3 is CASSLLRGDEHYF. In DNA, the CDR3 is TGTGCCAGCAGCTTATTACGGGGAGACGAGCATTACTTC.

This clonotype was observed at least ten times. CDR3 bases: TGTGCCAGCACCGGTGGCACCGGGGAACCCCTCCACTTT. It translates to CASTGGTGEPLHF. This chain links TRBV6-1 with TRBJ1-6; no clear D. V lost 7 bases to trimming and J lost 12 bases, with 16 bases between them. This CDR3 has 13 residues. Germline V gene data show CDR1 as MNHNS and CDR2 as SASEGT.

Details on this clonotype: Germline and junction disagree at one end, which may indicate a read error. This chain joins TRBV7-2 and TRBJ2-2; the D gene is possibly TRBD1 (6 bases). This CDR3 region has 13 residues. Germline V gene data show CDR1 as SGHTA and CDR2 as FQGNSA. The CDR3 loop is CASSPRGHGELSF. CDR3 nucleotides: TGTGCCAGCAGCCCCAGGGGTCACGGGGAGCTGTCTTTT.

The V and J genes are TRBV28 and TRBJ1-1; D perhaps matches TRBD1 (6 bases). This CDR3 contains 13 residues. The germline V gene encodes CDR1 MDHEN and CDR2 SYDVKM. The V gene lost 6 bases and the J gene lost 8 bases, with 16 bases spanning the gap. The CDR3 DNA follows: TGTGCCAGCAGGACGGCAGGGGTCTCAGAAGCTTTCTTT. Translation: CASRTAGVSEAFF.

At least ten counts were recorded for this clonotype. This chain links TRBV18 with TRBJ1-1, with D unclear. The CDR3 consists of 15 residues. The germline V gene encodes CDR1 KGHSH and CDR2 LQKENI. V lost 1 base to trimming and J lost 1 base, with 10 bases between them. CDR3 DNA sequence: TGTGCCAGCTCACCACTCCCGGGTCAGAACACTGAAGCTTTCTTT. It codes for CASSPLPGQNTEAFF.

In this sample, this clonotype turned up many times. V usage is TRBV24-1 and J usage is TRBJ2-2; a possible D gene is TRBD2 (6 bases). Trimming left V 3 bases short and J 5 bases short, with 12 bases between. Germline V gene lookup returns CDR1 KGHDR and CDR2 SFDVKD. The CDR3 loop spans 15 amino acids. The CDR3 sequence is CATSDGRRETGELFF. As DNA, the CDR3 is TGTGCCACCAGTGATGGGAGGCGCGAGACCGGGGAGCTGTTTTTT.

V gene TRBV11-2 combines with J gene TRBJ2-2, with D hard to call. Trimming removed 5 bases from V and 2 bases from J, with 12 bases in between. Germline V gene sequence: CDR1 SGHAT, CDR2 FQNNGV. This CDR3 has 15 amino acids. The CDR3 nucleotides read TGTGCCAGCAGCCGGGCAGACGTAAACACCGGGGAGCTGTTTTTT. Translation: CASSRADVNTGELFF. The entire variable domain, with the rest obtained from reference TRBV11-2 and TRBJ2-2, is as follows: EAGVAQSPRYKIIEKRQSVAFWCNPISGHATLYWYQQILGQGPKLLIQFQNNGVVDDSQLPKDRFSAERLKGVDSTLKIQPAKLEDSAVYLCASSRADVNTGELFFGEGSRLTVL.

This clonotype appeared a few times. The chain joins TRBV11-2 to TRBJ1-1; D may be TRBD1 (5 bases). Per germline, CDR1 SGHAT and CDR2 FQNNGV. The CDR3 length is 15 residues. V was cut by 0 bases and J by 4 bases, with 12 bases left in between. The CDR3: CASSLDPGRVTEAFF. The CDR3, as DNA: TGTGCCAGCAGCTTAGATCCCGGCAGGGTCACTGAAGCTTTCTTT.

This clonotype ranks as large. The chain couples TRBV20-1 to TRBJ1-2, with D hard to call. Trimming left V 2 bases short and J 0 bases short, with 10 bases between. Germline V gene lookup returns CDR1 DFQATT and CDR2 SNEGSKA (reference sequence). There are 14 residues in the CDR3. The CDR3 spells CSARLSGTNYGYTF. In DNA form, the CDR3 reads TGCAGTGCTAGACTCAGCGGAACTAACTATGGCTACACCTTC.

V usage is TRBV5-1 and J usage is TRBJ2-4; either TRBD1 or TRBD2 may supply D (5 bases each). Germline V gene data show CDR1 as SGHRS and CDR2 as YFSETQ. This CDR3 contains 14 residues. V was pared by 4 bases and J by 0 bases, with 8 bases between. The CDR3 loop reads CASSPGTAKNIQYF. CDR3 nucleotide sequence: TGCGCCAGCAGCCCCGGGACAGCCAAAAACATTCAGTACTTC.

In this sample, this clonotype is medium-sized. The CDR3 DNA reads TGTGCCAGCAGAAAACCCCCCGGGAATAGCAATCAGCCCCAGCATTTT. Translated: CASRKPPGNSNQPQHF. The chain combines TRBV6-2 or TRBV6-3 with TRBJ1-5, with unresolved D. Trimming shortened V by 6 bases and J by 0 bases, and 15 bases separated the two germline ends. The CDR3 extends over 16 amino acids. CDR1 MNHEY and CDR2 SVGEGT come from the germline V gene.

Relative to its sample, this clonotype is medium-sized. J is TRBJ2-1 and V is TRBV7-2, with D possibly TRBD2 on 5 matching bases. This CDR3 has 14 amino acids. Germline CDR1 reads SGHTA; CDR2 reads FQGNSA. V lost 1 base to trimming and J lost 10 bases, with 14 bases between them. CDR3 DNA sequence: TGTGCCAGCAGCTTAGGGGCCCCCGGGAAAGAGCAGTTCTTC. It encodes CASSLGAPGKEQFF.

The sample holds a few counts of this clonotype. The J gene is TRBJ2-5, the V gene TRBV5-1, with 7 positions matching TRBD2. Germline CDR1 and CDR2: SGHRS and YFSETQ. Losses at the gene ends were 4 bases for V and 5 bases for J; bases not matched to a gene: 11. CDR3 length: 15 amino acids. The DNA of the CDR3 is TGCGCCAGCAGCCCCGGTGGGAGGGCCGGGGAGACCCAGTACTTC. Encoded protein: CASSPGGRAGETQYF. Full variable domain (rest looked up from reference TRBV5-1 and TRBJ2-5): KAGVTQTPRYLIKTRGQQVTLSCSPISGHRSVSWYQQTPGQGLQFLFEYFSETQRNKGNFPGRFSGRQFSNSRSEMNVSTLELGDSALYLCASSPGGRAGETQYFGPGTRLLVL.

This clonotype is medium-sized (0.01 to 0.1%) in the sample. The gene calls are TRBV15 and TRBJ2-5, with D tentatively TRBD2 (6 bases). Trimming took 0 bases from V and 4 from J, leaving 9 bases between them. CDR3 size: 14 residues. Per the germline V gene, CDR1 is LNHNV and CDR2 is YYDKDF (reference sequence). The CDR3 loop is CATSREDYAETQYF. In DNA form, the CDR3 reads TGTGCCACCAGCAGAGAGGACTACGCAGAGACCCAGTACTTC.

This clonotype has a count of ten or more. The chain links TRBV6-2 or TRBV6-3 to TRBJ2-5; weak D call: TRBD2 (5 bases). Germline CDR1 reads MNHEY; CDR2 reads SVGEGT. The CDR3 contains 15 residues. Between the trimmed V and J ends, which lost 0 bases and 5 bases, there was a span of 13 bases. The CDR3: CASSYSWTLGETQYF. The DNA for the CDR3 is TGTGCCAGCAGTTACTCGTGGACTCTTGGCGAGACCCAGTACTTC.